These T cell receptor beta chains were read from a single sample in a study of blood T cell repertoires in COVID-19. Profiling relied on immunoSEQ multiplex PCR, and the TCRdb table lists in-frame clones only, not all of them. The repertoire has around 370,000 clones, roughly 90% of them found once; the top ten carry 6% to 8.5%. The sample consisted of peripheral blood. The receptors shown here come from a woman in her seventies with COVID-19, enrolled during active disease. CDR3s include the opening cysteine and the closing phenylalanine or tryptophan. The order of the fields is J gene, V gene, CDR3 protein.

>TRBJ1-6|TRBV5-8
CASSYWTGADSPLHF
>TRBJ1-4|TRBV10-2
CASSGEGNIEKLFF
>TRBJ2-2|TRBV5-1
CASSPGTANTGELFF
>TRBJ2-5|TRBV27
CASSSATFGGETQYF
>TRBJ2-1|TRBV30
CAWTQGSGEQFF
>TRBJ2-1|TRBV5-1
CASSPPGDRGREQFF
>TRBJ2-1|TRBV7-9
CASSAGQGVNEQFF
>TRBJ1-2|TRBV2
CASGDRGTNYGYTF
>TRBJ1-1|TRBV3-1/TRBV3-2
CASSQGISPEAFF
>TRBJ1-4|TRBV4-2
CASSQEEATTNEKLFF
>TRBJ1-5|TRBV27
CASSLGGFNQPQHF
>TRBJ1-6|TRBV7-9
CASSLSNLNSPLHF
>TRBJ1-2|TRBV19
CASSITGGSGYTF
>TRBJ1-4|TRBV4-3
CASRPRLFSVEKLFF
>TRBJ2-1|TRBV3-1/TRBV3-2
CASSQDWEDFGEQFF
>TRBJ2-7|TRBV29-1
CSALDNVYEQYF
>TRBJ1-4|TRBV7-9
CASSPGGWKNEKLFF
>TRBJ2-3|TRBV6-6
CASSYRQGVGLDTQYF
>TRBJ2-7|TRBV6-1
CASSEGVRGRYYEQYF
>TRBJ1-3|TRBV5-1
CASSQGSSGNTIYF
>TRBJ2-2|TRBV27
CASSPDLGTSGTGELFF
>TRBJ1-3|TRBV24-1
CATSVNRDRSSGNTIYF
>TRBJ2-5|TRBV28
CASSRPGQETQYF
>TRBJ2-7|TRBV4-2
CASSQETGQSSYEQYF
>TRBJ1-4|TRBV21-1
CASSPSRVEKLFF
>TRBJ2-3|TRBV19
CASRDRGTDTQYF
>TRBJ2-5|TRBV5-1
CASSFSSGGLGETQYF
>TRBJ2-7|TRBV5-4
CASSLGTSGGNYEQYF
>TRBJ2-1|TRBV21-1
CASSNPRRGANNEQFF
>TRBJ1-4|TRBV19
CASSMSGTGGEKLFF
>TRBJ2-3|TRBV3-1/TRBV3-2
CASSTSGTDTQYF
>TRBJ1-4|TRBV9
CASSPSARSNEKLFF
>TRBJ2-2|TRBV3-1/TRBV3-2
CASSPWTSGGNTGELFF
>TRBJ1-4|TRBV19
CASSISLREKLFF
>TRBJ1-5|TRBV19
CASSKGASQPQHF
>TRBJ1-2|TRBV9
CASDSGTGGSGYTF
>TRBJ2-1|TRBV3-1/TRBV3-2
CASGKGRSNSEQFF
>TRBJ1-5|TRBV2
CASSEGQGDPLGDQPQHF
>TRBJ1-1|TRBV24-1
CATSDVGGSAFF
>TRBJ2-1|TRBV24-1
CATSDFKGENEQFF
>TRBJ2-3|TRBV28
CASSFPAGGTDTQYF
>TRBJ1-2|TRBV14
CASSQDTGGRGYTF
>TRBJ1-3|TRBV28
CASSFTPGVFHSGNTIYF
>TRBJ1-1|TRBV7-3
CASSRQRNTEAFF
>TRBJ2-7|TRBV19
CASSAPGQGYEQYF
>TRBJ2-5|TRBV10-3
CAIQDRPGETQYF
>TRBJ2-7|TRBV13
CASSFRDSLYEQYF
>TRBJ2-1|TRBV11-2
CASSLAGGTSQFF
>TRBJ2-1|TRBV6-5
CASRGGPGAQGEQFF
>TRBJ2-2|TRBV11-2
CASSIRAGGYTGELFF
>TRBJ1-4|TRBV19
CASSISGIGEKLFF
>TRBJ1-1|TRBV27
CASSPPDRARTEAFF
>TRBJ1-5|TRBV5-8
CASSVTGGGQPQHF